Listed below are T cell receptor beta chains from one sample, sequenced in a study of blood T cells in healthy people across ages. TCRdb reprocessed the 5' RACE reads with MiXCR, giving one entry per CDR3 protein. The sample lists some 1.4 million distinct CDR3 sequences; 35% to 45% were seen once. Sequencing used blood. Receptors originate from a woman under 30 in good health. The CDR3 runs from the conserved cysteine through the conserved F or W. Fields, in order: V gene, J gene, D gene, clone size, CDR3 protein, CDR3 DNA. D genes are given only for firm matches. Clone size is not always given. Where it is, it says once, few, many or a class for expanded clones.

V gene: TRBV4-1; J gene: TRBJ1-1; D gene: NA; clone size: NA; CDR3 protein: CASSQQGIAEAFF; CDR3 DNA: TGCGCCAGCAGCCAACAGGGGATAGCTGAAGCTTTCTTT
V gene: TRBV12-3/TRBV12-4; J gene: TRBJ2-1; D gene: NA; clone size: NA; CDR3 protein: CASSTRGDNEQFF; CDR3 DNA: TGTGCCAGCAGTACAAGGGGGGACAATGAGCAGTTCTTC
V gene: TRBV20-1; J gene: TRBJ2-1; D gene: TRBD2; clone size: NA; CDR3 protein: CSAKPWSGDLYEQFF; CDR3 DNA: TGCAGTGCTAAGCCCTGGAGCGGGGACTTGTATGAGCAGTTCTTC
V gene: TRBV20-1; J gene: TRBJ2-3; D gene: TRBD2; clone size: NA; CDR3 protein: CSAPSGGQSTDTQYF; CDR3 DNA: TGCAGTGCCCCGTCGGGAGGGCAGAGCACAGATACGCAGTATTTT
V gene: TRBV4-2; J gene: TRBJ1-2; D gene: NA; clone size: NA; CDR3 protein: CASSQEPRDYGYTF; CDR3 DNA: TGTGCCAGCAGCCAAGAGCCGCGGGACTATGGCTACACCTTC
V gene: TRBV7-2; J gene: TRBJ2-7; D gene: NA; clone size: NA; CDR3 protein: CASSLRTGSQPYNEQYF; CDR3 DNA: TGTGCCAGCAGCTTACGAACCGGGAGTCAACCCTACAATGAGCAGTACTTC
V gene: TRBV9; J gene: TRBJ2-1; D gene: NA; clone size: NA; CDR3 protein: CASNWEGANEQFF; CDR3 DNA: TGTGCCAGCAACTGGGAGGGGGCGAATGAGCAGTTCTTC
V gene: TRBV10-2; J gene: TRBJ2-5; D gene: TRBD2; clone size: few; CDR3 protein: CASSESTSGGPKGETQYF; CDR3 DNA: TGCGCCAGCAGTGAGTCGACCAGCGGGGGCCCCAAGGGGGAGACCCAGTACTTC
V gene: TRBV4-1; J gene: TRBJ1-6; D gene: NA; clone size: NA; CDR3 protein: CASSQSLPQDSLNSPLHF; CDR3 DNA: TGCGCCAGCAGCCAGAGTTTGCCGCAGGATTCCCTCAATTCACCCCTCCACTTT
V gene: TRBV7-6; J gene: TRBJ2-1; D gene: NA; clone size: NA; CDR3 protein: CASRLRDNVADEQFF; CDR3 DNA: TGTGCCAGCAGGCTAAGGGACAATGTGGCGGATGAGCAGTTCTTC
V gene: TRBV4-1; J gene: TRBJ2-5; D gene: NA; clone size: few; CDR3 protein: CASSQLATGETQYF; CDR3 DNA: TGCGCCAGCAGCCAATTAGCTACTGGGGAGACCCAGTACTTC
V gene: TRBV4-2; J gene: TRBJ1-2; D gene: TRBD1; clone size: NA; CDR3 protein: CASSQERQGVYGYTF; CDR3 DNA: TGTGCCAGCAGCCAAGAAAGACAGGGGGTCTATGGCTACACCTTC
V gene: TRBV6-5; J gene: TRBJ2-7; D gene: TRBD1; clone size: NA; CDR3 protein: CASSYSDRGEQYF; CDR3 DNA: TGTGCCAGCAGTTACTCAGACAGGGGCGAGCAGTACTTC
V gene: TRBV19; J gene: TRBJ2-1; D gene: NA; clone size: few; CDR3 protein: CASSSQRGGSNEQFF; CDR3 DNA: TGTGCCAGTAGTTCCCAGAGGGGCGGGTCCAATGAGCAGTTCTTC
V gene: TRBV27; J gene: TRBJ2-5; D gene: NA; clone size: NA; CDR3 protein: CASRFRGYQETLYF; CDR3 DNA: TGTGCCAGCAGGTTTAGGGGGTACCAAGAGACCCTGTACTTC
V gene: TRBV21-1; J gene: TRBJ2-7; D gene: NA; clone size: NA; CDR3 protein: CASSTPGGWGYEQYF; CDR3 DNA: TGTGCCAGCAGCACGCCGGGAGGATGGGGCTACGAGCAGTACTTC
V gene: TRBV29-1; J gene: TRBJ1-4; D gene: TRBD1; clone size: NA; CDR3 protein: CSVENPWTGKNEKLFF; CDR3 DNA: TGCAGCGTTGAAAATCCATGGACAGGGAAAAATGAAAAACTGTTTTTT
V gene: TRBV7-6; J gene: TRBJ1-4; D gene: NA; clone size: few; CDR3 protein: CASSPIGGFRTNEKPFF; CDR3 DNA: TGTGCCAGCAGCCCGATAGGGGGGTTTAGAACTAATGAAAAACCGTTTTTT
V gene: TRBV5-5; J gene: TRBJ2-1; D gene: TRBD1; clone size: NA; CDR3 protein: CASSSRTGGYEQFF; CDR3 DNA: TGTGCCAGCAGCTCTCGGACAGGGGGCTACGAGCAGTTCTTC
V gene: TRBV4-2; J gene: TRBJ1-2; D gene: NA; clone size: few; CDR3 protein: CASSQGTTERYGYTF; CDR3 DNA: TGTGCCAGCAGCCAAGGAACCACAGAACGCTATGGCTACACCTTC
V gene: TRBV2; J gene: TRBJ2-4; D gene: NA; clone size: NA; CDR3 protein: CASRRSEQDQYF; CDR3 DNA: TGTGCCAGCAGGCGGAGCGAACAGGATCAGTACTTC
V gene: TRBV3-1; J gene: TRBJ2-7; D gene: TRBD1; clone size: NA; CDR3 protein: CASSQVPGQGAYEQYF; CDR3 DNA: TGTGCCAGCAGCCAAGTTCCGGGACAGGGAGCCTACGAGCAGTACTTC
V gene: TRBV7-2; J gene: TRBJ2-6; D gene: TRBD2; clone size: many; CDR3 protein: CASSSGRLAGISGANVLTF; CDR3 DNA: TGTGCCAGCAGCTCGGGGCGACTAGCGGGTATCTCTGGGGCCAACGTCCTGACTTTC
V gene: TRBV30; J gene: TRBJ2-1; D gene: TRBD1; clone size: NA; CDR3 protein: CAWSVPGQFTNEQFF; CDR3 DNA: TGTGCCTGGAGTGTACCGGGACAGTTCACTAATGAGCAGTTCTTC
V gene: TRBV7-9; J gene: TRBJ1-5; D gene: TRBD1; clone size: NA; CDR3 protein: CASSLGDRDLNQPQHF; CDR3 DNA: TGTGCCAGCAGCTTAGGAGACAGGGATCTCAATCAGCCCCAGCATTTT
V gene: TRBV10-3; J gene: TRBJ2-5; D gene: TRBD2; clone size: NA; CDR3 protein: CAIRPSFGLAGDTQETQYF; CDR3 DNA: TGTGCCATCAGGCCCTCCTTTGGGCTAGCGGGGGATACACAAGAGACCCAGTACTTC
V gene: TRBV20-1; J gene: TRBJ2-5; D gene: NA; clone size: few; CDR3 protein: CSARSNRRAVQETQYF; CDR3 DNA: TGCAGTGCTAGATCTAATCGACGGGCGGTACAAGAGACCCAGTACTTC
V gene: TRBV18; J gene: TRBJ2-5; D gene: NA; clone size: NA; CDR3 protein: CASSPSRVQETQYF; CDR3 DNA: TGTGCCAGCTCACCATCCAGAGTGCAAGAGACCCAGTACTTC
V gene: TRBV5-1; J gene: TRBJ1-1; D gene: TRBD1; clone size: NA; CDR3 protein: CASSLPGGNLEAFF; CDR3 DNA: TGCGCCAGCAGCTTGCCAGGGGGCAACTTAGAAGCTTTCTTT
V gene: TRBV6-1; J gene: TRBJ1-4; D gene: NA; clone size: few; CDR3 protein: CASSESVGANEKLFF; CDR3 DNA: TGTGCCAGCAGTGAGTCAGTGGGGGCTAATGAAAAACTGTTTTTT
V gene: TRBV2; J gene: TRBJ2-5; D gene: TRBD2; clone size: NA; CDR3 protein: CASRASGNVYPVVETQYF; CDR3 DNA: TGTGCCAGCAGGGCTAGCGGGAATGTATACCCGGTGGTAGAGACCCAGTACTTC
V gene: TRBV24-1; J gene: TRBJ2-5; D gene: NA; clone size: NA; CDR3 protein: CATSDLAGYGETQYF; CDR3 DNA: TGTGCCACCAGTGATTTGGCGGGGTACGGAGAGACCCAGTACTTC
V gene: TRBV15; J gene: TRBJ1-2; D gene: TRBD1; clone size: many; CDR3 protein: CATSNGGQGAIGYTF; CDR3 DNA: TGTGCCACCAGCAATGGGGGACAGGGGGCGATTGGCTACACCTTC
V gene: TRBV20-1; J gene: TRBJ2-3; D gene: NA; clone size: NA; CDR3 protein: CSARVGSLATGHRYF; CDR3 DNA: TGCAGTGCTAGAGTGGGGAGCCTAGCCACAGGCCACCGGTATTTT
V gene: TRBV20-1; J gene: TRBJ1-4; D gene: NA; clone size: NA; CDR3 protein: CSAFRGPTNEKLFF; CDR3 DNA: TGCAGTGCTTTCCGGGGTCCAACTAATGAAAAACTGTTTTTT
V gene: TRBV4-1; J gene: TRBJ1-2; D gene: TRBD1; clone size: few; CDR3 protein: CASSQSTGSNYGYTF; CDR3 DNA: TGCGCCAGCAGCCAGTCGACAGGGAGTAACTATGGCTACACCTTC
V gene: TRBV6-6; J gene: TRBJ2-1; D gene: TRBD2; clone size: NA; CDR3 protein: CASSYSTAGLAGEQFF; CDR3 DNA: TGTGCCAGCAGTTACTCGACGGCCGGACTAGCGGGGGAGCAGTTCTTC
V gene: TRBV10-3; J gene: TRBJ2-1; D gene: NA; clone size: NA; CDR3 protein: CAIGGSSNEQFF; CDR3 DNA: TGTGCCATCGGAGGGAGTAGCAATGAGCAGTTCTTC
V gene: TRBV20-1; J gene: TRBJ1-1; D gene: NA; clone size: NA; CDR3 protein: CSAKAGGNTEAFF; CDR3 DNA: TGCAGTGCCAAGGCTGGGGGAAACACTGAAGCTTTCTTT